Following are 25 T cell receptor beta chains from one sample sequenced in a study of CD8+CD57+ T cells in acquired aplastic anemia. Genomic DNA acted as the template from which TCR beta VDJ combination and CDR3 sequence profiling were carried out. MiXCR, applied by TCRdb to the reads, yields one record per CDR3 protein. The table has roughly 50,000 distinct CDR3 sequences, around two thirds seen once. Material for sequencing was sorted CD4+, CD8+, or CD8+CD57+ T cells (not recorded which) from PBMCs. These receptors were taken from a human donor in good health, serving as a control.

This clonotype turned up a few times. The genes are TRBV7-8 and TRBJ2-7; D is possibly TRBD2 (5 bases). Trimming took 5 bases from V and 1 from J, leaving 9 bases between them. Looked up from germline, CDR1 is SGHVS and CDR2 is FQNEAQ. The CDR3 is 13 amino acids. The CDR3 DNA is TGTGCCAGCAGCCCGACTACATCCTACGAGCAGTACTTC. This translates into CASSPTTSYEQYF.

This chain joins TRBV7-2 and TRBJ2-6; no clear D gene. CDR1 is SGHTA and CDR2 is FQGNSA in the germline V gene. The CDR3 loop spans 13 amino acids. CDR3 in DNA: TGTGCGAGCCAACTACCTGGGGCCAACGTCCTGACTTTC. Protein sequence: CASQLPGANVLTF.

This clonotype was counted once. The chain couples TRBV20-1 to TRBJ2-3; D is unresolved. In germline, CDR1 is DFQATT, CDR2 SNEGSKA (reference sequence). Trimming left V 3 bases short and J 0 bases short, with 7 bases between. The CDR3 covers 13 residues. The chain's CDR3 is CSARVGSTDTQYF. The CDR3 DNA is TGCAGTGCTAGGGTAGGGAGCACAGATACGCAGTATTTT.

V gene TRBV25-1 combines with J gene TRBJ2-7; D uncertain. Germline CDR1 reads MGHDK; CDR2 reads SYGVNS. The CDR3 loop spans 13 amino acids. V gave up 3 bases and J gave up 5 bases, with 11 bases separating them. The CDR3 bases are TGTGCCAGCAGTGACCTCGGGTTCAACGAGCAGTACTTC. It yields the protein CASSDLGFNEQYF.

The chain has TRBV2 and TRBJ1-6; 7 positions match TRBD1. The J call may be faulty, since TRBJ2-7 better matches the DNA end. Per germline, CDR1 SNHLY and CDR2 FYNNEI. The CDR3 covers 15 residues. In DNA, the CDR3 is TGTGCCAGCAGTGACGTTCGACAGGGTTACTACGAGCAGTACTTC. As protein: CASSDVRQGYYEQYF.

The CDR3 region is CASSLEVGLVGYTF. CDR3 nucleotides: TGTGCCAGCAGCTTGGAGGTGGGCCTCGTTGGCTACACCTTC. The chain links TRBV5-5 to TRBJ1-2; D remains unclear. In germline, CDR1 is SGHKS, CDR2 YYEKEE (reference sequence). V was shortened by 0 bases and J by 7 bases, with 13 bases between the two germline ends. There are 14 residues in the CDR3. The variable domain in full, completed from reference TRBV5-5 and TRBJ1-2, reads DAGVTQSPTHLIKTRGQQVTLRCSPISGHKSVSWYQQVLGQGPQFIFQYYEKEERGRGNFPDRFSARQFPNYSSELNVNALLLGDSALYLCASSLEVGLVGYTFGSGTRLTVV.

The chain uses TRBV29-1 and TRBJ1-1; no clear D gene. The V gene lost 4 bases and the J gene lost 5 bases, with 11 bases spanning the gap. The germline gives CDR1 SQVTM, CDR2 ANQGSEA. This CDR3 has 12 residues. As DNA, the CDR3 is TGCAGCGTTGTGATGGTCGGTACTGAAGCTTTCTTT. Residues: CSVVMVGTEAFF. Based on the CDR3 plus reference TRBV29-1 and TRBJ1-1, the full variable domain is SAVISQKPSRDICQRGTSLTIQCQVDSQVTMMFWYRQQPGQSLTLIATANQGSEATYESGFVIDKFPISRPNLTFSTLTVSNMSPEDSSIYLCSVVMVGTEAFFGQGTRLTVV.

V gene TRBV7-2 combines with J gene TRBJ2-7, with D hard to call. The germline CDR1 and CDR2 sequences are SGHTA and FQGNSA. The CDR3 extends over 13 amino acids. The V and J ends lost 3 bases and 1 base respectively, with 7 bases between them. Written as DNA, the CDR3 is TGTGCCAGCAGCTTGGGCAAATCCTACGAGCAGTACTTC. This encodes CASSLGKSYEQYF.

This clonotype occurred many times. CDR3 loop: CASSDSSADTQYF. CDR3 in DNA: TGTGCCAGCAGTGACTCGAGCGCAGATACGCAGTATTTT. J is TRBJ2-3 and V is TRBV6-4; D remains ambiguous. Germline values: CDR1 MRHNA, CDR2 SNTAGT. Trimming cost V 0 bases and J 4 bases, with 5 bases left between them. This CDR3 region has 13 residues.

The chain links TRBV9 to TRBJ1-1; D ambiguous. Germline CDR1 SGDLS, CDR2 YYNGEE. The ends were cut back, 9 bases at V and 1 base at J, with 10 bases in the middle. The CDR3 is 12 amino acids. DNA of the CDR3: TGTGCCACCTCCGGGGAGAACACTGAAGCTTTCTTT. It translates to CATSGENTEAFF.

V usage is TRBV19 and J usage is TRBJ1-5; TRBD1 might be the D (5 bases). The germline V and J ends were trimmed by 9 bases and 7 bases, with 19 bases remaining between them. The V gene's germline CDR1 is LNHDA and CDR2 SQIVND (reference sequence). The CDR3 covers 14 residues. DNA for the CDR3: TGTGCCAGCAGCCCAGGGACGGCCTTACAGCCCCAGCATTTT. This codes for CASSPGTALQPQHF. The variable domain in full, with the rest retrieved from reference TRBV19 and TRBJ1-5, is DGGITQSPKYLFRKEGQNVTLSCEQNLNHDAMYWYRQDPGQGLRLIYYSQIVNDFQKGDIAEGYSVSREKKESFPLTVTSAQKNPTAFYLCASSPGTALQPQHFGDGTRLSIL.

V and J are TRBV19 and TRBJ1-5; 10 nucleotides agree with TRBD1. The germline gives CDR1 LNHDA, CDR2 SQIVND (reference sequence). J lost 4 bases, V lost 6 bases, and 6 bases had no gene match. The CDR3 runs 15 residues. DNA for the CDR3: TGTGCCAGTAGACTGACAGGGGGCGGTAATCAGCCCCAGCATTTT. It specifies CASRLTGGGNQPQHF.

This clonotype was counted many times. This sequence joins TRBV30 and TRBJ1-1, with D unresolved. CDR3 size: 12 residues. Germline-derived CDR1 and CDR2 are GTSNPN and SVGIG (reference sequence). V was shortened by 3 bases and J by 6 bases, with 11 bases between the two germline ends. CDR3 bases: TGTGCCTGGAGCCGAGGGTCGGCTGAAGCTTTCTTT. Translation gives CAWSRGSAEAFF.

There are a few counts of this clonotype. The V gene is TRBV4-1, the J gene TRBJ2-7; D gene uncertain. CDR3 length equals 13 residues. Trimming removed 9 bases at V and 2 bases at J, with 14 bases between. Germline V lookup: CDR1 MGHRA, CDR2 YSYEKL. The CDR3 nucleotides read TGCGCCAGAGGACCGCTAATTCCCTACGAGCAGTACTTC. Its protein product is CARGPLIPYEQYF.

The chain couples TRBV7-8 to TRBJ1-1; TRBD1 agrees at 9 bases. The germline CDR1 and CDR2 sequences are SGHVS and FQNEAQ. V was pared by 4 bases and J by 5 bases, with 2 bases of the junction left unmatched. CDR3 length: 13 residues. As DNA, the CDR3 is TGTGCCAGCAGCTCGGACAGGGGTACTGAAGCTTTCTTT. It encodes CASSSDRGTEAFF. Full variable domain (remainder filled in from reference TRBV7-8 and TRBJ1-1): GAGVSQSPRYKVAKRGQDVALRCDPISGHVSLFWYQQALGQGPEFLTYFQNEAQLDKSGLPSDRFFAERPEGSVSTLKIQRTQQEDSAVYLCASSSDRGTEAFFGQGTRLTVV.

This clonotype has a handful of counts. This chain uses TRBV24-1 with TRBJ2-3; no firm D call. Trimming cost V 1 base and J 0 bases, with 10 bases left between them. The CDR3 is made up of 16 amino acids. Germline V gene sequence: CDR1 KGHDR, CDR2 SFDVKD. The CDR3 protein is CATSDFHTTSTDTQYF. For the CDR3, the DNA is TGTGCCACCAGTGATTTCCACACGACTAGCACAGATACGCAGTATTTT.

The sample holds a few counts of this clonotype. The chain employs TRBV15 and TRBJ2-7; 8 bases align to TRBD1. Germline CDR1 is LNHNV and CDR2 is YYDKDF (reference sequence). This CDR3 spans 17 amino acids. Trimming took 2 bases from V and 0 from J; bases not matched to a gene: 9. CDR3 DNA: TGTGCCACCAGCAGATCGATCGGACAGGGACTCTCCTACGAGCAGTACTTC. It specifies CATSRSIGQGLSYEQYF.

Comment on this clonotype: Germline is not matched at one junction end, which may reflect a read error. CDR3: CAGSFHSNQPRHF. The CDR3 DNA sequence: TGTGCCGGCAGCTTCCATAGCAATCAGCCCCGGCATTTT. The chain joins TRBV11-2 to TRBJ1-5; D is unclear. Germline V gene lookup returns CDR1 SGHAT and CDR2 FQNNGV. CDR3 length: 13 amino acids.

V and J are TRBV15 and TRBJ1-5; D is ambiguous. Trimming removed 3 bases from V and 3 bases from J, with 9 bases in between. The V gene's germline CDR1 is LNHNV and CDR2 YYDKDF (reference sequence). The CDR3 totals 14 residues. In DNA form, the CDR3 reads TGTGCCACCAGCAGTGACAACTACAATCAGCCCCAGCATTTT. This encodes CATSSDNYNQPQHF.

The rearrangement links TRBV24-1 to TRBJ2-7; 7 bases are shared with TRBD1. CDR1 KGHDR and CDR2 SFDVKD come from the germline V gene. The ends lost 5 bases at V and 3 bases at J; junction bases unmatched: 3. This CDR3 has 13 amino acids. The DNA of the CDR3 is TGTGCCACCAGTGGAGGGGGCGGCTACGAGCAGTACTTC. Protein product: CATSGGGGYEQYF.

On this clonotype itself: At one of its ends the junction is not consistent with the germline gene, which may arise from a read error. The CDR3 region is CASSDEQGARSPLHF. CDR3 nucleotide sequence: TGTGCCAGCAGCGACGAACAGGGGGCTCGGTCACCCCTCCACTTC. J is TRBJ1-6 and V is TRBV2; 9 nucleotides match TRBD1. The CDR3 extends over 15 amino acids. Germline assignment: CDR1 SNHLY and CDR2 FYNNEI. Together with reference TRBV2 and TRBJ1-6, the CDR3 gives the full variable domain: EPEVTQTPSHQVTQMGQEVILRCVPISNHLYFYWYRQILGQKVEFLVSFYNNEISEKSEIFDDQFSVERPDGSNFTLKIRSTKLEDSAMYFCASSDEQGARSPLHFGNGTRLTVT.

The CDR3 sequence is CASSLGQRNQPQHF. Written as DNA, the CDR3 is TGTGCCAGCAGCCTGGGACAACGCAATCAGCCCCAGCATTTT. The J gene is TRBJ1-5, the V gene TRBV9; tentatively, D is TRBD1 (6 bases). The CDR3 covers 14 residues. Trimming cost V 4 bases and J 2 bases, with 10 bases left between them. Germline-derived CDR1 and CDR2 are SGDLS and YYNGEE. The variable domain in full, with the rest retrieved from reference TRBV9 and TRBJ1-5, is DSGVTQTPKHLITATGQRVTLRCSPRSGDLSVYWYQQSLDQGLQFLIQYYNGEERAKGNILERFSAQQFPDLHSELNLSSLELGDSALYFCASSLGQRNQPQHFGDGTRLSIL.

The CDR3 DNA reads as TGTGCCAGCAGTGAGACATCGAGCTCTGGAAACACCATATATTTT. Its translation is CASSETSSSGNTIYF. V gene TRBV25-1 combines with J gene TRBJ1-3; D remains ambiguous. The CDR3 runs to 15 residues. CDR1 is MGHDK and CDR2 is SYGVNS in the germline V gene. Deletions cut 3 bases from V and 0 bases from J, with 9 bases between.

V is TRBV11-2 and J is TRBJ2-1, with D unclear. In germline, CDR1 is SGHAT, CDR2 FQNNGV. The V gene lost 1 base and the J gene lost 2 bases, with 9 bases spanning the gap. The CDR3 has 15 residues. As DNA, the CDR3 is TGTGCCAGCAGCTTAGTGGCGAGCGCCTACAATGAGCAGTTCTTC. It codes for CASSLVASAYNEQFF.

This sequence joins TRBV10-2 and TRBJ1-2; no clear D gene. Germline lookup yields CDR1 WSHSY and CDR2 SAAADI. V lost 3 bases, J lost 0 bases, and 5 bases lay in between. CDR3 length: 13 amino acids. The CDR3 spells CASSDMPNYGYTF. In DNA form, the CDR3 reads TGCGCCAGCAGTGACATGCCTAACTATGGCTACACCTTC.